This T cell receptor (beta chain) came from a study of cytomegalovirus exposure and HLA in healthy donors. General study points: When analyzed later, a missense DCLRE1C variant was found to be linked to TCR beta V- and J-gene trimming.

On this clone: The antigen is not known.

Primers: 60 Vbeta forward and 13 Jbeta reverse. Authors' processing steps: There were some 87 million unique TCR beta chains by a later count, and approximately 11 million of them were shared. TCRdb keeps only in-frame clones here, not all; method: immunoSEQ multiplex PCR. That table is the source of V, J and clone size, and D and trimming were worked out from the DNA. Of about 120,000 clones listed, about 80% are singletons. This receptor was obtained from a male donor in good health and CMV-seronegative. The sample comprised PBMCs.

The CDR3 DNA sequence: TGTGCCAGCTCACCACATAGGTCACGGCGGGAGTTCTACGAGCAGTACTTC. It encodes CASSPHRSRREFYEQYF. This chain links TRBV18 with TRBJ2-7, with 7 bases lining up with TRBD2. Germline assignment: CDR1 KGHSH and CDR2 LQKENI. V was pared by 1 base and J by 3 bases, with 12 bases of the junction left unmatched. This CDR3 contains 17 residues.